The following is a TCR beta chain sequence with its context. The data stem from a study of STAT5B mutations in CD4+ large granular lymphocyte leukemia. The assay was immunoSEQ multiplex PCR, and TCRdb's table has in-frame clones only and misses some. The table shows fewer than 45,000 clones, with roughly four fifths occurring only once. This clonotype originated in a human donor in good health. The sample comprised CD4+ T cells from blood buffy coats.

The CDR3 coding sequence is TGTGCCAGTAGACCGGGGACCGCTCTCTATGGCTACACCTTC. Its translation is CASRPGTALYGYTF. This chain links TRBV19 with TRBJ1-2; D is perhaps TRBD1 (5 bases). V lost 6 bases and J lost 4, with 15 bases in between. Germline V lookup: CDR1 LNHDA, CDR2 SQIVND (reference sequence). The CDR3 totals 14 residues. Together with reference TRBV19 and TRBJ1-2, the CDR3 gives the full variable domain: DGGITQSPKYLFRKEGQNVTLSCEQNLNHDAMYWYRQDPGQGLRLIYYSQIVNDFQKGDIAEGYSVSREKKESFPLTVTSAQKNPTAFYLCASRPGTALYGYTFGSGTRLTVV.